The clone carrying this T cell receptor beta chain appeared a few times. Germline V gene sequence: CDR1 SGHTA, CDR2 FQGNSA. Losses at the gene ends were 1 base for V and 4 bases for J; bases not matched to a gene: 5. This CDR3 is built from 18 residues. This specimen comes from a study of spatial heterogeneity in lung cancer. Time point noted: sample taken at primary tumor resection. The donors, about 74 patients with untreated early-stage non-small cell lung cancer, provided the samples. Each molecule of TCR cDNA was tagged with one unique molecular identifier. Each CDR3 protein gets one entry after TCRdb re-called the 5' RACE reads with MiXCR. The profile shows approximately 92,000 distinct CDR3 sequences, less than 15% of them singletons.

This chain uses TRBV7-2 with TRBJ1-6; 12 bases map to TRBD1. This material consisted of PBMCs, taken at surgery. The TCR sequence derives from a male donor with early-stage non-small cell lung cancer. The CDR3 here is CASSLGWDRGRYNSPLHF. Here the CDR3 DNA reads TGTGCCAGCAGCTTAGGTTGGGACAGGGGGCGTTATAATTCACCCCTCCACTTT.